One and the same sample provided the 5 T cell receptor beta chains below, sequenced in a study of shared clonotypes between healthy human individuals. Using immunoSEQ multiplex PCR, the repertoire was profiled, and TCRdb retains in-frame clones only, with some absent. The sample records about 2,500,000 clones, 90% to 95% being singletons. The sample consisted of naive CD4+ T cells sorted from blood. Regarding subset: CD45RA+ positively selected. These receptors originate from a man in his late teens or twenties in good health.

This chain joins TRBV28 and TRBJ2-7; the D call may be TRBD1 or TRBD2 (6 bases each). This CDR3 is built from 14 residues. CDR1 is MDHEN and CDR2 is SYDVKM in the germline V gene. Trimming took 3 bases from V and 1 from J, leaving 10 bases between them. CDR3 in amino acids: CASSFEGGSYEQYF. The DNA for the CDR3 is TGTGCCAGCAGTTTTGAAGGGGGGTCCTACGAGCAGTACTTC. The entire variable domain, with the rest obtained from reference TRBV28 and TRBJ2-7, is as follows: DVKVTQSSRYLVKRTGEKVFLECVQDMDHENMFWYRQDPGLGLRLIYFSYDVKMKEKGDIPEGYSVSREKKERFSLILESASTNQTSMYLCASSFEGGSYEQYFGPGTRLTVT.

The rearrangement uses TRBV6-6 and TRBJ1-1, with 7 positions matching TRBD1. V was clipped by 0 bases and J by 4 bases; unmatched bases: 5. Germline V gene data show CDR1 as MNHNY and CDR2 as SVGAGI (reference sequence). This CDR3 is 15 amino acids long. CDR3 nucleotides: TGTGCCAGCAGTTACTCTTCGACAGGGCCCACTGAAGCTTTCTTT. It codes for CASSYSSTGPTEAFF.

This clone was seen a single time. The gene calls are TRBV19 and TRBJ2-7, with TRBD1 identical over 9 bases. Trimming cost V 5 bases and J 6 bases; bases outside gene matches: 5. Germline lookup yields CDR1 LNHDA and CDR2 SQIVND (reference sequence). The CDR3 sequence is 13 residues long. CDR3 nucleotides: TGTGCCAGTAGTGTCGACAGGGGGGGCGAGCAGTACTTC. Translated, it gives CASSVDRGGEQYF.

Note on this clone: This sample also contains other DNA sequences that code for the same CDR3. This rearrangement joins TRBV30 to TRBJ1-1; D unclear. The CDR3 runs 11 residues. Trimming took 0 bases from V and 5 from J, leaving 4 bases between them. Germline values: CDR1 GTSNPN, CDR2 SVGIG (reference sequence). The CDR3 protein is CAWSVGTEAFF. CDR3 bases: TGTGCCTGGAGTGTAGGGACTGAAGCTTTCTTT.

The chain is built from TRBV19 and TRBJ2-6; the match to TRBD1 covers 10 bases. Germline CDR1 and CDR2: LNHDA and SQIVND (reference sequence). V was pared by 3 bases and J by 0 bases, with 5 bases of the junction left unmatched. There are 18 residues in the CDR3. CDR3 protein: CASSIRQGAASGANVLTF. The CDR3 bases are TGTGCCAGTAGTATCAGACAGGGGGCCGCCTCTGGGGCCAACGTCCTGACTTTC.